These 4 T cell receptor beta chains were sequenced from one sample in a study of cytomegalovirus exposure and HLA in healthy donors. The PCR employed 60 Vbeta primers together with 13 Jbeta primers. TCRdb's copy holds only in-frame clones and misses some; the assay was immunoSEQ multiplex PCR. The sample records about 78,000 clones, about three quarters being singletons. The sample consisted of PBMCs. The receptors were sampled from a male donor in good health and CMV-seronegative.

This rearrangement joins TRBV27 to TRBJ1-4; 7 positions match TRBD1. Losses at the gene ends were 2 bases for V and 5 bases for J; bases not matched to a gene: 11. Germline CDR1 MNHEY, CDR2 SMNVEV (reference sequence). CDR3 size: 17 residues. The CDR3 reads CASSLVWGGRGNEKLFF. Here the CDR3 DNA reads TGTGCCAGCAGTTTAGTCTGGGGAGGCAGGGGGAATGAAAAACTGTTTTTT.

The rearrangement links TRBV7-2 to TRBJ2-2; D possibly corresponds to TRBD1 (7 bases). The V gene lost 0 bases and the J gene lost 5 bases, with 13 bases spanning the gap. Germline lookup yields CDR1 SGHTA and CDR2 FQGNSA. The CDR3 runs 16 residues. In DNA, the CDR3 is TGTGCCAGCAGCTTAGCTGGCCAGGGGGGAACCGGGGAGCTGTTTTTT. Its protein product is CASSLAGQGGTGELFF.

The gene calls are TRBV5-1 and TRBJ1-1, with D perhaps matching TRBD1 (5 bases). This CDR3 has 17 amino acids. The V and J ends lost 1 base and 1 base respectively, with 17 bases between them. The germline gives CDR1 SGHRS, CDR2 YFSETQ. The CDR3 here is CASSLPSESGQNTEAFF. The CDR3 region has the DNA TGCGCCAGCAGCTTGCCTTCGGAATCAGGGCAGAACACTGAAGCTTTCTTT.

The V gene is TRBV10-2, the J gene TRBJ2-5; tentatively, D is TRBD1 (6 bases). The V gene lost 3 bases and the J gene lost 5 bases, with 10 bases spanning the gap. The CDR3 consists of 13 residues. Germline values: CDR1 WSHSY, CDR2 SAAADI. Here the CDR3 DNA reads TGCGCCAGCAGTGATCAGGGGCGCGAGACCCAGTACTTC. This encodes CASSDQGRETQYF.